The entry that follows covers one T cell receptor beta chain sequence. The sample is drawn from a study of glioma-infiltrating T cells after dendritic cell vaccination. Overall study: Glioblastoma patients came from Phase I and II dendritic cell vaccination trials.

Libraries were prepared by immunoSEQ multiplex PCR; TCRdb keeps only in-frame clonotypes and omits some of them. Here the sample spans tens of thousands of clones, roughly four fifths being singletons. J lost 7 bases, V lost 4 bases, and 5 bases had no gene match. CDR3 length: 13 amino acids. Germline CDR1 SGHDN, CDR2 FVKESK. Noted time point: after dendritic cell vaccination, including at tumor progression/relapse. The rearrangement joins TRBV14 to TRBJ1-2; 8 bases match TRBD1. The source is a human donor with glioblastoma. The material was blood, obtained after dendritic cell vaccination. CDR3 DNA sequence: TGTGCCAGCAGCCCTGGGACAGGTACTGGCTACACCTTC. It codes for CASSPGTGTGYTF.